These 10 T cell receptor beta chains were sequenced from one sample in a study of blood T cell repertoires in COVID-19. Measured with immunoSEQ multiplex PCR; TCRdb has only the in-frame clones, and not every one. The sample has about 200,000 clones, more than 70% seen once. Sample: peripheral blood. These receptor sequences come from a man in his forties with active or convalescent COVID-19.

The V call is TRBV28, the J call TRBJ1-2; D call uncertain. This CDR3 comprises 14 residues. V was shortened by 3 bases and J by 7 bases, with 15 bases between the two germline ends. The V gene's germline CDR1 is MDHEN and CDR2 SYDVKM. The CDR3 protein is CASSLIERPLGYTF. CDR3 DNA: TGTGCCAGCAGTTTGATCGAGCGGCCTCTTGGCTACACCTTC.

This clone was detected only once. The chain couples TRBV7-3 to TRBJ2-7, with D maybe TRBD2 (6 bases). This CDR3 spans 13 amino acids. Looked up from germline, CDR1 is SGHTA and CDR2 is FQGTGA. V was clipped by 6 bases and J by 5 bases, with 14 bases between them. The CDR3 is CASRLATGHEQYF. The CDR3 DNA reads TGTGCCAGCAGACTAGCCACGGGGCACGAGCAGTACTTC. Variable domain in full (rest from reference TRBV7-3 and TRBJ2-7): GAGVSQTPSNKVTEKGKYVELRCDPISGHTALYWYRQSLGQGPEFLIYFQGTGAADDSGLPNDRFFAVRPEGSVSTLKIQRTERGDSAVYLCASRLATGHEQYFGPGTRLTVT.

This clone was detected once. This chain links TRBV28 with TRBJ2-7; possible D gene TRBD2, 6 bases. The CDR3 runs 16 residues. V was cut by 5 bases and J by 3 bases, with 20 bases left in between. The V gene's germline CDR1 is MDHEN and CDR2 SYDVKM. CDR3 nucleotides: TGTGCCAGCAGTCCAACTCCGGGCGGGGCCCTCTACGAGCAGTACTTC. As protein: CASSPTPGGALYEQYF.

In the case of this clone: The final CDR3 position lacks the conserved phenylalanine or tryptophan, pointing to a likely read error. The DNA is left out, because the CDR3 cannot be placed on it with certainty; the CDR3 is given as TCRdb lists it. The rearrangement links TRBV7-2 to TRBJ2-3; TRBD1, the table's D call, lacks a check against the DNA. Per the germline V gene, CDR1 is SGHTA and CDR2 is FQGNSA. A total of 15 residues make up the CDR3, ends included. CDR3 amino acids: CASSSNNAGTGQVYR.

This clone was seen a single time. This chain joins TRBV5-1 and TRBJ2-5; a weak D match, TRBD2 (6 bases). CDR3 length: 17 amino acids. Germline lookup yields CDR1 SGHRS and CDR2 YFSETQ. Trimming shortened V by 4 bases and J by 3 bases, and 22 bases separated the two germline ends. The CDR3 DNA reads as TGCGCCAGCAGCCCGGGGGTTCGGATTGACATAGAAGAGACCCAGTACTTC. Amino acid sequence: CASSPGVRIDIEETQYF. Filled out from reference TRBV5-1 and TRBJ2-5, the complete variable domain reads KAGVTQTPRYLIKTRGQQVTLSCSPISGHRSVSWYQQTPGQGLQFLFEYFSETQRNKGNFPGRFSGRQFSNSRSEMNVSTLELGDSALYLCASSPGVRIDIEETQYFGPGTRLLVL.

The chain uses TRBV19 and TRBJ2-7; possibly TRBD1 for D (6 bases). The V gene lost 8 bases and the J gene lost 0 bases, with 11 bases spanning the gap. CDR3 length equals 13 residues. Germline assignment: CDR1 LNHDA and CDR2 SQIVND (reference sequence). The CDR3 DNA reads as TGTGCCAGTTCCACAGGGTTCTCCTACGAGCAGTACTTC. It translates to CASSTGFSYEQYF.

This chain connects TRBV19 to TRBJ2-7; the match to TRBD1 covers 10 bases. Losses at the gene ends were 8 bases for V and 1 base for J; bases not matched to a gene: 8. This CDR3 is built from 15 residues. Germline V gene lookup returns CDR1 LNHDA and CDR2 SQIVND (reference sequence). This CDR3 reads CASQRGTGDSYEQYF. The DNA of the CDR3 is TGTGCCAGTCAACGGGGGACAGGGGATTCCTACGAGCAGTACTTC.

The genes are TRBV7-2 and TRBJ1-2, with 10 bases that match TRBD1. Germline V gene data show CDR1 as SGHTA and CDR2 as FQGNSA. The CDR3 spans 14 residues. V lost 5 bases to trimming and J lost 5 bases; unmatched junction nucleotides: 5. CDR3 sequence (DNA): TGTGCCAGCAGCCCAGGACAGGGGGTGTATGGCTACACCTTC. Translation gives CASSPGQGVYGYTF.

This clone turned up a few times. The chain has TRBV4-2 and TRBJ1-3; D is possibly TRBD1 (5 bases). Germline loops: CDR1 LGHNA, CDR2 YNFKEQ. V lost 1 base and J lost 0, with 10 bases in between. The CDR3 runs 16 residues. DNA for the CDR3: TGTGCCAGCAGCCAAGTGGACATGAACTCTGGAAACACCATATATTTT. As protein: CASSQVDMNSGNTIYF.

This rearrangement joins TRBV14 to TRBJ2-5; a weak D match, TRBD2 (6 bases). V dropped 1 base and J dropped 4 bases, with 13 bases sitting between them. The germline V gene has CDR1 SGHDN and CDR2 FVKESK. The CDR3 is 15 amino acids. The CDR3 DNA reads TGTGCCAGCAGCCAAGGAGGAAGGGGAGGAGAGACCCAGTACTTC. It encodes CASSQGGRGGETQYF.